The clone carrying this T cell receptor (beta chain) occurred a few times. This sample was taken from a study of sequential checkpoint blockade in melanoma. Regarding treatment: randomized to nivolumab then ipilimumab (arm A) or the reverse (arm B). Generated by immunoSEQ multiplex PCR, the TCRdb table keeps only in-frame clones and is missing some. The table lists 20,000 to 25,000 clones, approximately 71% of them singletons. The CDR3 runs 13 residues. CDR1 SGHNT and CDR2 YYREEE come from the germline V gene (reference sequence). Trimming removed 0 bases at V and 7 bases at J, with 10 bases between. Source: CD8+ T cells sorted from blood (inferred from file names), taken from a patient given nivolumab and ipilimumab in sequence. The genes are TRBV5-4 and TRBJ1-2, with D possibly TRBD1 on 5 matching bases. The TCR originated in a human donor with melanoma. Written as DNA, the CDR3 is TGTGCCAGCAGCTTGGAAACGGGGGTTGGCTACACCTTC. Protein: CASSLETGVGYTF.